The rows below give T cell receptor beta chains drawn from one sample of a study of blood T cell repertoires in COVID-19. Assay used: immunoSEQ multiplex PCR; TCRdb lists only in-frame clones, some missing. The repertoire holds 450,000 to 500,000 clones, with roughly 85% as singletons. The specimen sequenced was peripheral blood. Receptors were obtained from a human donor in a cohort sampled during active COVID-19. Each CDR3 is given with its conserved first and last residue. D genes are given only for firm matches. The size entry is marked missing in some rows and otherwise reads once, few, many or a size class.

D	J	size	V	CDR3	DNA
TRBD2	TRBJ2-7	once	TRBV18	CASSHTGTSGYEQYF	TGTGCCAGCTCACACACCGGGACTAGCGGCTACGAGCAGTACTTC
TRBD1	TRBJ1-6	.	TRBV11-2	CASTRQGRNSPLHF	TGTGCCAGCACCAGACAGGGAAGAAATTCACCCCTCCACTTT
TRBD1	TRBJ2-3	few	TRBV5-4	CASSRGPTGDTDTQYF	TGTGCCAGCAGCCGGGGACCGACAGGGGACACAGATACGCAGTATTTT
.	TRBJ1-1	.	TRBV30	CAWSRGSRTEAFF	TGTGCCTGGAGTCGGGGATCCAGGACTGAAGCTTTCTTT
TRBD1	TRBJ1-2	few	TRBV30	CAWGRTGQGFRYGYTF	TGTGCCTGGGGTCGGACGGGACAGGGGTTTCGCTATGGCTACACCTTC
.	TRBJ1-1	.	TRBV25-1	CASSRTAEAFF	TGTGCCAGCAGTAGGACAGCTGAAGCTTTCTTT
.	TRBJ1-1	.	TRBV6-5	CASSLQVNTEAFF	TGTGCCAGCAGTCTTCAGGTGAACACTGAAGCTTTCTTT
.	TRBJ2-3	.	TRBV19	CASSIGLQIMKDTQYF	TGTGCCAGTAGTATAGGTTTGCAGATAATGAAGGATACGCAGTATTTT
.	TRBJ1-4	.	TRBV5-4	CASSLAGGRSGEKLFF	TGTGCCAGCAGCTTGGCGGGGGGGCGGTCAGGAGAAAAACTGTTTTTT
.	TRBJ1-6	once	TRBV10-3	CAISPNAGDTSPLHF	TGTGCCATCAGCCCCAACGCGGGGGATACTTCACCCCTCCACTTT
TRBD2	TRBJ2-1	.	TRBV6-5	CASTGREGRNEQFF	TGTGCCAGCACGGGGCGGGAGGGTCGGAATGAGCAGTTCTTC
TRBD2	TRBJ2-3	few	TRBV18	CASSKNAGGTDTQYF	TGTGCCAGCTCCAAAAACGCGGGAGGGACAGATACGCAGTATTTT
.	TRBJ1-3	.	TRBV28	CASSRDTGNTIYF	TGTGCCAGCAGCAGGGATACTGGAAACACCATATATTTT
.	TRBJ1-4	once	TRBV19	CASTNPGTRVANEKLFF	TGTGCCAGTACCAATCCCGGTACGCGGGTCGCAAATGAAAAACTGTTTTTT
.	TRBJ2-1	.	TRBV25-1	CASETGFEQFF	TGTGCCAGCGAAACAGGGTTTGAGCAGTTCTTC
.	TRBJ2-3	once	TRBV25-1	CASSEGEVPSTDTQYF	TGTGCCAGCAGTGAAGGAGAGGTACCCAGCACAGATACGCAGTATTTT
TRBD2	TRBJ2-1	.	TRBV19	CASSISLAGTFYNEQFF	TGTGCCAGTAGTATTTCGTTAGCGGGGACCTTCTACAATGAGCAGTTCTTC
TRBD2	TRBJ2-7	.	TRBV5-4	CASSLGGLAGSYEQYF	TGTGCCAGCAGCTTGGGGGGACTAGCGGGTTCCTACGAGCAGTACTTC
.	TRBJ2-5	.	TRBV29-1	CSVGEGTQYF	TGCAGCGTTGGTGAGGGGACCCAGTACTTC
TRBD2	TRBJ2-7	.	TRBV18	CASSPARGGYEQYF	TGTGCCAGCTCGCCGGCGCGGGGGGGTTACGAGCAGTACTTC
TRBD1	TRBJ2-5	.	TRBV7-2	CASSLDLNRGETQYF	TGTGCCAGCAGCTTAGACCTAAACAGGGGAGAGACCCAGTACTTC
.	TRBJ1-1	.	TRBV6-6	CASMGIQGTEAFF	TGTGCCAGCATGGGGATCCAGGGGACTGAAGCTTTCTTT
.	TRBJ2-7	.	TRBV20-1	CSARLDYEQYF	TGCAGTGCTAGATTAGACTACGAGCAGTACTTC
TRBD1	TRBJ2-5	.	TRBV29-1	CSVGRGQETQYF	TGCAGCGTTGGCAGGGGGCAGGAGACCCAGTACTTC
.	TRBJ1-1	.	TRBV7-2	CASSIEVGQSEAFF	TGTGCCAGCAGCATCGAAGTGGGACAAAGTGAAGCTTTCTTT
TRBD1	TRBJ1-3	.	TRBV11-3	CASSEGQGRGNTIYF	TGTGCCAGCAGCGAGGGACAGGGTCGTGGAAACACCATATATTTT
.	TRBJ1-2	.	TRBV19	CASSIGAANYGYTF	TGTGCCAGTAGTATTGGGGCAGCTAACTATGGCTACACCTTC
.	TRBJ2-5	once	TRBV7-3	CASSPFPRGIQETQYF	TGTGCCAGCAGCCCCTTTCCCCGGGGAATCCAAGAGACCCAGTACTTC
TRBD2	TRBJ2-2	.	TRBV27	CASSLNLGLPNTGELFF	TGTGCCAGCAGTTTAAATCTGGGACTACCGAACACCGGGGAGCTGTTTTTT
.	TRBJ2-1	.	TRBV4-3	CASSQEGLADEQFF	TGCGCCAGCAGCCAAGAAGGGCTAGCTGATGAGCAGTTCTTC
.	TRBJ1-1	.	TRBV11-2	CASSPSRGAGEAFF	TGTGCCAGCAGCCCCTCCAGGGGAGCAGGTGAAGCTTTCTTT
TRBD2	TRBJ2-5	.	TRBV28	CASSPTSGGVTQYF	TGTGCCAGCAGTCCCACTAGCGGGGGGGTGACCCAGTACTTC
TRBD1	TRBJ1-3	.	TRBV6-5	CASAFQGASGNTIYF	TGTGCCAGCGCTTTTCAGGGGGCCTCTGGAAACACCATATATTTT
.	TRBJ1-2	.	TRBV3-1/TRBV3-2	CASSQGRAPNYGYTF	TGTGCCAGCAGCCAAGGAAGAGCTCCGAACTATGGCTACACCTTC
TRBD2	TRBJ2-7	.	TRBV10-3	CAIRTSVSSYEQYF	TGTGCCATCAGAACTAGCGTTTCCTCCTACGAGCAGTACTTC
.	TRBJ1-1	.	TRBV6-2/TRBV6-3	CASSPTANTEAFF	TGTGCCAGCAGCCCCACAGCGAACACTGAAGCTTTCTTT
TRBD1	TRBJ1-1	once	TRBV5-1	CASSKTGTGAANTEAFF	TGCGCCAGCAGTAAAACCGGGACAGGGGCCGCGAACACTGAAGCTTTCTTT
TRBD1	TRBJ1-4	.	TRBV19	CASSGGGNGKLFF	TGTGCCAGTTCAGGGGGCGGAAACGGAAAACTGTTTTTT
TRBD1	TRBJ2-3	.	TRBV30	CAWGDRGRRTDTQYF	TGTGCCTGGGGGGACAGGGGGCGTCGCACAGATACGCAGTATTTT
TRBD1	TRBJ2-2	.	TRBV6-2/TRBV6-3	CASSYADRDTGELFF	TGTGCCAGCAGTTATGCGGACAGGGACACCGGGGAGCTGTTTTTT
.	TRBJ2-6	.	TRBV7-3	CASSPDTSGANVLTF	TGTGCCAGCAGCCCCGACACCTCTGGGGCCAACGTCCTGACTTTC
.	TRBJ1-1	.	TRBV9	CASSASGVGTEAFF	TGTGCCAGCAGCGCGAGCGGGGTTGGAACTGAAGCTTTCTTT
.	TRBJ2-7	.	TRBV10-3	CAISGNNQQYF	TGTGCCATCAGTGGTAATAATCAGCAGTACTTC
.	TRBJ2-3	.	TRBV7-3	CASSLKLSTDTQYF	TGTGCCAGCAGCTTAAAACTGTCCACAGATACGCAGTATTTT
TRBD1	TRBJ1-2	.	TRBV28	CASSLIEPDRVGYTF	TGTGCCAGCAGTTTAATTGAACCCGACAGGGTTGGCTACACCTTC
.	TRBJ1-3	.	TRBV6-2/TRBV6-3	CASSYLGGISGNTIYF	TGTGCCAGCAGTTACCTTGGCGGGATCTCTGGAAACACCATATATTTT
TRBD2	TRBJ2-1	.	TRBV7-3	CASSPRLAGINEQFF	TGTGCCAGCAGCCCCCGACTAGCGGGAATCAATGAGCAGTTCTTC